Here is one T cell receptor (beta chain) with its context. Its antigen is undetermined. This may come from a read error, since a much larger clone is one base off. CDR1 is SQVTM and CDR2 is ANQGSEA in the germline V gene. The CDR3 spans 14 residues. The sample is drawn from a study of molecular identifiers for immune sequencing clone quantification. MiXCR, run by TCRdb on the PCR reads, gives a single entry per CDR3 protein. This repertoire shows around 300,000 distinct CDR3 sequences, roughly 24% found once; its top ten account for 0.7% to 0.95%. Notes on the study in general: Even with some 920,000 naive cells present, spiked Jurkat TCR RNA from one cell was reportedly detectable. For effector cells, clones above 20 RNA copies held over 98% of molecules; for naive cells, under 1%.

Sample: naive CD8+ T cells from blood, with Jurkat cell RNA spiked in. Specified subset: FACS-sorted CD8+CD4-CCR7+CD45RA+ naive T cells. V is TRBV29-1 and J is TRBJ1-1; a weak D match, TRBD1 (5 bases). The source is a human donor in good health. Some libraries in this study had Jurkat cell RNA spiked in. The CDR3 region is CSVVERGRNAEAFF. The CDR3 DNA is TGCAGCGTTGTTGAGAGGGGCCGGAACGCTGAAGCTTTCTTT.